This T cell receptor beta chain was observed in a study of siplizumab effects on memory and regulatory T cells. Regarding the study as a whole: Relative to controls at roughly 26%, mappable alloreactive CD4+ clones exhibited a mean Treg-derived proportion of approximately 70% with siplizumab. No naive or memory phenotype could be assigned to roughly 75-95% of proliferating clones. Sequences below about 10^-5 frequency were poorly captured, limiting mapping of alloreactive clones.

As for this clone: Its matching antigen is unknown.

This CDR3 is built from 13 residues. V shed 3 bases and J shed 6 bases, with 8 bases lying between them. Germline V CDR1 and CDR2: MNHEY, SVGAGI. About 91,000 TCR templates were measured in each sample. Clones were read by immunoSEQ multiplex PCR, and TCRdb kept only the in-frame ones, dropping some. The data hold about 75,000 clones, with 93% observed a single time. The clonotype originates from a human donor in good health. Sequencing was performed on CD8+ T cells sorted from blood. The chain has TRBV6-5 and TRBJ2-2; maybe TRBD1 (6 bases). This chain's CDR3 is CASSYGGSGELFF. Written as DNA, the CDR3 is TGTGCCAGCAGTTATGGGGGCTCCGGGGAGCTGTTTTTT.